The T cell receptor (beta chain) under discussion was sequenced for a study of cytotoxic CD8 clonotypes in ibrutinib-treated CLL. Study observations and caveats: Baseline clonality exceeded age-matched healthy donors and tracked circulating CD8+ T-cell counts. Clonality increased at ibrutinib response and stayed stable in sustained remission. At progression, however, it fell back toward baseline. Investigators sampled sustained-remission and progressing patients at differing times.

This CDR3 has 11 amino acids. Trimming took off 11 bases at V and 5 bases at J, with 13 bases between the two ends. CDR1 ENHRY and CDR2 SYGVKD come from the germline V gene. Generated by immunoSEQ multiplex PCR, the TCRdb table keeps only in-frame clones and is missing some. The sample includes approximately 280,000 clones, 65% to 85% seen only once; the top ten take about 5%. In the case of this clone: What it recognizes is unknown.

The V gene is TRBV10-3, the J gene TRBJ2-7; D perhaps matches TRBD2 (6 bases). Sequenced material: PBMCs, taken at disease progression, from a patient treated with ibrutinib. This clonotype was obtained from a human donor with chronic lymphocytic leukemia. CDR3 in DNA: TGTGCCGCCCGCCGGGGGAACGAGCAGTACTTC. Amino acid sequence: CAARRGNEQYF.